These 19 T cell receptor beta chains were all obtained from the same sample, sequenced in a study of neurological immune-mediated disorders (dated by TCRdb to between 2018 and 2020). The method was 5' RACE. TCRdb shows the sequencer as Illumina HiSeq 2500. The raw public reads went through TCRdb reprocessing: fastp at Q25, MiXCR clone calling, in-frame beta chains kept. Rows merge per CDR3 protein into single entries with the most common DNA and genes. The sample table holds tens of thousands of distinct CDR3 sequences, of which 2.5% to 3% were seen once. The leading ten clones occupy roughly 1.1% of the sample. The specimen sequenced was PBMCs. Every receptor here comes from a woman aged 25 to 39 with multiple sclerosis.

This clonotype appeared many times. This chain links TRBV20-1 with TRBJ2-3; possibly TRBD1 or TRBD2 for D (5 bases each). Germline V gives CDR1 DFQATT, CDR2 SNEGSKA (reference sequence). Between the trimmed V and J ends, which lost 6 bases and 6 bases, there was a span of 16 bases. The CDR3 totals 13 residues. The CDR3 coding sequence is TGCAGTGCACGGGACCACCTTCAGGATACGCAGTATTTT. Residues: CSARDHLQDTQYF.

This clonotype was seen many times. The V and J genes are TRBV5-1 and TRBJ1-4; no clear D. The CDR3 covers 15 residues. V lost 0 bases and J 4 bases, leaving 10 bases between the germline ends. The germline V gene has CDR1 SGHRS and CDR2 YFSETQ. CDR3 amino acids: CASSLGGDNNEKLFF. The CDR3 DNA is TGCGCCAGCAGCTTGGGGGGAGACAATAATGAAAAACTGTTTTTT.

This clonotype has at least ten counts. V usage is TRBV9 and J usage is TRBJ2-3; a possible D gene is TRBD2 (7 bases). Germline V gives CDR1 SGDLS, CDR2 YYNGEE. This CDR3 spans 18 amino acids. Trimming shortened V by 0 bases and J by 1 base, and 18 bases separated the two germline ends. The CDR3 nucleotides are TGTGCCAGCAGCGTAGTTCCTGTGGGGGGGCGAGGCACAGATACGCAGTATTTT. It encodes CASSVVPVGGRGTDTQYF.

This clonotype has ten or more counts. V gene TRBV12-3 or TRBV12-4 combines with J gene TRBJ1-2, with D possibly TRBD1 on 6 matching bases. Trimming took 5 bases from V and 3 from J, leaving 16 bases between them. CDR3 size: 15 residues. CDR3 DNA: TGTGCCAGCAGTCCCCGCGACAGGCTGTACTATGGCTACACCTTC. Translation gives CASSPRDRLYYGYTF.

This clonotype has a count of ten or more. The CDR3 protein is CASSMHRNLNTEAFF. The CDR3 DNA follows: TGCGCCAGCAGCATGCACAGGAATTTGAACACTGAAGCTTTCTTT. The V gene is TRBV5-1, the J gene TRBJ1-1; TRBD1 is a possible D gene (5 bases). The V end lost 4 bases, the J end lost 0 bases, and 13 bases lay between the germline ends. Germline CDR1 reads SGHRS; CDR2 reads YFSETQ. The CDR3 covers 15 residues.

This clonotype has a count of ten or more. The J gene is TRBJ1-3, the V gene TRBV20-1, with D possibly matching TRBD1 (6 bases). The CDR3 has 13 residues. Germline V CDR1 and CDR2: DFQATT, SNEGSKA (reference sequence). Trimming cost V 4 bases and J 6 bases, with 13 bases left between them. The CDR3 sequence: CSATRQDTNTIYF. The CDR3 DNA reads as TGCAGTGCTACCCGACAGGACACAAACACCATATATTTT.

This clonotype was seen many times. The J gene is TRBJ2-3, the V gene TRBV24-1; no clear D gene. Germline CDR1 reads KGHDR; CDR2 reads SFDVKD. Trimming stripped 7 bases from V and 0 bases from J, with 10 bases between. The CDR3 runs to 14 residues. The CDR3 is CATSSSPSTDTQYF. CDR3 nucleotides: TGTGCCACCAGCTCCAGCCCAAGCACAGATACGCAGTATTTT.

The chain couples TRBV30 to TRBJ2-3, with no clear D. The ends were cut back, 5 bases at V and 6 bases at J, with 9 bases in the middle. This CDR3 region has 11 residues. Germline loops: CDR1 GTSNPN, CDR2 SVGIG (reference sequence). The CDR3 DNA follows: TGTGCCTGGGCCCGGGCGGATACGCAGTATTTT. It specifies CAWARADTQYF.

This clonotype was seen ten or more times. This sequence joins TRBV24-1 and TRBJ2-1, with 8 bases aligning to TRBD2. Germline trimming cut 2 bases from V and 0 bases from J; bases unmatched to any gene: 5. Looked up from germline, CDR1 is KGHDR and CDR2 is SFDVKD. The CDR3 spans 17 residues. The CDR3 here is CATSDSSGPSSYNEQFF. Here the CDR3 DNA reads TGTGCCACCAGTGATTCTAGCGGGCCGAGCTCCTACAATGAGCAGTTCTTC.

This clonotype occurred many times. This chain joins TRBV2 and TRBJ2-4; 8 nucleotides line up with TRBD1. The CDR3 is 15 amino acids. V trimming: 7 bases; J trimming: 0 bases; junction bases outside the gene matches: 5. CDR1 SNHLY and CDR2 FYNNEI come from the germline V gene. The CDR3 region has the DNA TGTGCCAGCAATACTGACAGGGGAGCCAAAAACATTCAGTACTTC. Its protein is CASNTDRGAKNIQYF.

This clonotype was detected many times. The CDR3 DNA follows: TGCGCCAGCAGCTTGGGGAGCGCAGCCTACGAGCAGTACTTC. Residues: CASSLGSAAYEQYF. V gene TRBV5-1 combines with J gene TRBJ2-7; the D is unclear. V lost 0 bases to trimming and J lost 2 bases, with 9 bases between them. Per germline, CDR1 SGHRS and CDR2 YFSETQ. CDR3 length: 14 residues. Supplemented by reference TRBV5-1 and TRBJ2-7, the full variable domain reads KAGVTQTPRYLIKTRGQQVTLSCSPISGHRSVSWYQQTPGQGLQFLFEYFSETQRNKGNFPGRFSGRQFSNSRSEMNVSTLELGDSALYLCASSLGSAAYEQYFGPGTRLTVT.

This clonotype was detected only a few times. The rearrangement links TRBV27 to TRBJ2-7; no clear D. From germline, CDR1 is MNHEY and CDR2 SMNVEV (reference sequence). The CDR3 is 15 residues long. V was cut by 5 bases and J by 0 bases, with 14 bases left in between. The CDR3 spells CASSPIDGRSYEQYF. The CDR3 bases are TGTGCCAGCAGTCCAATTGACGGTCGCTCCTACGAGCAGTACTTC.

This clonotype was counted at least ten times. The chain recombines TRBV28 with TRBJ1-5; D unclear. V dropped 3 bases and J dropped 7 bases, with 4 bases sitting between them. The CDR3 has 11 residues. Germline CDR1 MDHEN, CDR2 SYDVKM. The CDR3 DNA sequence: TGTGCCAGCAGTTTCGGCCAGCCCCAGCATTTT. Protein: CASSFGQPQHF.

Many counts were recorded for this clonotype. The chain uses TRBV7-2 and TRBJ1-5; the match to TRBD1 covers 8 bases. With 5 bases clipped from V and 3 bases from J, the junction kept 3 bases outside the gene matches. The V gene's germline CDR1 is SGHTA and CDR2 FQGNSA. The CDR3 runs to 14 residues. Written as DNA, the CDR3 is TGTGCCAGCAGCCCACAGGGGGACAATCAGCCCCAGCATTTT. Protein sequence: CASSPQGDNQPQHF.

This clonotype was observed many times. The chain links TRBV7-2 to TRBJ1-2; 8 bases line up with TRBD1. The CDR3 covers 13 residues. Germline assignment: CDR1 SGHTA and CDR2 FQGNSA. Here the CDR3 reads CAGVMDRVDGYTF. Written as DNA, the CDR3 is TGTGCTGGGGTAATGGACAGGGTGGATGGCTACACCTTC.

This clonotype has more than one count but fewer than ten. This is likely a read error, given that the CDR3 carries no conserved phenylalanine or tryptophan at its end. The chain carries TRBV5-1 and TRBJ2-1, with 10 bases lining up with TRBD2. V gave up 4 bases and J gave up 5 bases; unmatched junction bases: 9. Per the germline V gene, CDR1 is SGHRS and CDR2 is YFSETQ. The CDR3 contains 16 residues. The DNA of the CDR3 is TGCGCCAGCAGCCGTCCTCTAGCGGGAGCCAACAATGAGCAGTTCAAC. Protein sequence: CASSRPLAGANNEQFN.

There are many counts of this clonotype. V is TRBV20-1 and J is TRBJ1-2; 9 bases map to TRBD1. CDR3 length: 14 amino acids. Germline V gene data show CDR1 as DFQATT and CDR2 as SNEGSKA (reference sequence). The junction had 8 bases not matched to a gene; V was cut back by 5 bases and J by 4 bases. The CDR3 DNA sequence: TGCAGTGCTCCCCCGGGACAGGGTTTCTATGGCTACACCTTC. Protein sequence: CSAPPGQGFYGYTF.

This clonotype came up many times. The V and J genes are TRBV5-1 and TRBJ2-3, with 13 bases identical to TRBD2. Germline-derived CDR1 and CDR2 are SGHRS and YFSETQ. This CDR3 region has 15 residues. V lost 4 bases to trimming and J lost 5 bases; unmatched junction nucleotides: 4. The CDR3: CASSQGTSGKDTQYF. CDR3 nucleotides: TGCGCCAGCAGCCAGGGGACTAGCGGGAAAGATACGCAGTATTTT.

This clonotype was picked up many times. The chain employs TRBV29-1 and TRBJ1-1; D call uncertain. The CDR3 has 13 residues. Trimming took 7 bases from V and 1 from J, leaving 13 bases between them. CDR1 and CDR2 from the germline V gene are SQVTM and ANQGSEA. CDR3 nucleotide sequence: TGCAGCGCTGCGCATACCTCGAACACTGAAGCTTTCTTT. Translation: CSAAHTSNTEAFF.